The sequence of this T cell receptor (beta chain) was determined in a study of blood T cell repertoires in COVID-19 (TCRdb year 2020). Notes on the research overall: Collaborator samples came from the United States, Italy and Spain and covered acute and convalescent phases of COVID-19. The material from the prospective study consisted of cDNA or gDNA derived from T cells, B-cell-depleted T cells, or PBMCs. Deeply sampled blood TCRbeta repertoires from subjects exposed to, actively infected with, or recovered from COVID-19 were included in the dataset. A freely available public database, intended as a resource for researchers studying the immune response to SARS-CoV-2, is where the repertoires were released. Samples came from the ongoing ImmuneRACE study (first 160 participants) plus 1,254 subjects from 6 global collaborators. Sample metadata almost always included a de-identified subject ID, COVID-19 status, age in years and sex. Where HLA class I and class II types were available, the types were taken from metadata supplied by the sample provider, not from assay-based typing. Broad study findings and their caveats: The amount of clinical and demographic metadata varied by source and participant and was provided uncurated.

TCRbeta CDR3 regions were amplified from genomic DNA by means of the immunoSEQ Assay, a bias-controlled multiplex PCR. Concerning the study's data processing: The number of nucleated cells in each sample was estimated from the amplification of reference gene primers within the assay. Sequence reads were collapsed and filtered to measure the absolute abundance of every unique TCRbeta CDR3 rearrangement. For each sample, productive Simpson clonality was calculated as the square root of Simpson's diversity index across productive rearrangements. In TCRdb, the immuneACCESS table is reduced to in-frame sequences with V and J assigned. These tables do not hold every clone; where another copy was compared, an unresolved V gene accounts for under half, and the others remain unexplained. For V, J and clone size, that table is used; D and trimming come from the DNA. In all, the sample holds about 69,000 clones, and about four fifths of those were seen once. The ten largest clones represent more than 45% of the sample.

The cysteine opens and the phenylalanine closes a CDR3 of 14 amino acids. Just the 42-base CDR3 DNA is kept, in frame starting at base 1. V gives up 5 bases and J gives up 2 bases, and the segment between their germline ends measures 12 bases. CDR1 MNHEY and CDR2 SMNVEV were looked up in the germline V gene (reference sequence). Whole blood was collected in K2EDTA tubes by collaborating institutions according to the institutions' own protocols. For TCRbeta analysis, collaborators shipped samples as frozen whole blood, isolated PBMCs, or DNA extracted from either of those sample types. A note on this clone: Its antigen has not been determined. One base away there is no much larger clone; base qualities are not given.

The chain is assembled from TRBV27 and TRBJ2-5; the D gene is perhaps TRBD1, from 6 matching bases. Sequencing input: peripheral blood. This TCR was recovered from a human donor in a cohort sampled during active COVID-19. Read as DNA, the sequence is TGTGCCAGCAGTCCGCAGGGGACGCAAGAGACCCAGTACTTC. This translates into CASSPQGTQETQYF.